This T cell receptor (beta chain) appears in the sequencing data of a study of hypomethylating agent response in myelodysplastic syndrome. Study in general: Of these patients, roughly 6 responded (complete response or hematologic improvement) and five did not.

Of note for this clone: Its antigen is not known.

Study conclusions and caveats: No significant post-treatment change in richness, rarefaction diversity or clonality, across all patients or response groups.

The V end was cut by 1 base, the J end by 7 bases, with 14 bases between. Looked up from germline, CDR1 is SGHRS and CDR2 is YFSETQ. The CDR3 length is 14 residues. Assay: immunoSEQ multiplex PCR; the TCRdb copy retains only in-frame clones and omits some. The table shows about 1,600 clones, with approximately 83% occurring only once. The chain has TRBV5-1 and TRBJ1-1; tentative D call: TRBD1 (5 bases). Sequencing was performed on bone marrow, taken before or after starting hypomethylating agent treatment for myelodysplastic syndrome (not recorded which). The receptor comes from a human donor with myelodysplastic syndrome. CDR3 sequence (DNA): TGCGCCAGCAGCTTGCAAGGGGAGAGCCATGAAGCTTTCTTT. It yields the protein CASSLQGESHEAFF. The whole variable domain, remainder taken from reference TRBV5-1 and TRBJ1-1, is KAGVTQTPRYLIKTRGQQVTLSCSPISGHRSVSWYQQTPGQGLQFLFEYFSETQRNKGNFPGRFSGRQFSNSRSEMNVSTLELGDSALYLCASSLQGESHEAFFGQGTRLTVV.